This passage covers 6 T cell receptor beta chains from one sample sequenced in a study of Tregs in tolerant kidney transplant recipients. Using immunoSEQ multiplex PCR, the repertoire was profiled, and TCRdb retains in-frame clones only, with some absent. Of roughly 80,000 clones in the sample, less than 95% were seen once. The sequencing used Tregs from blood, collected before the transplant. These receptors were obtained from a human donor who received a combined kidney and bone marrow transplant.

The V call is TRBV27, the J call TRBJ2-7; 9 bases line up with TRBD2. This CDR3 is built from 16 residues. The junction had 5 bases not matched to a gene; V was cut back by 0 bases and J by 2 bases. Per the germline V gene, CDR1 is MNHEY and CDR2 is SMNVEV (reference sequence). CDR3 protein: CASSLSRLADTYEQYF. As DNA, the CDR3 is TGTGCCAGCAGTTTATCGCGACTAGCGGATACCTACGAGCAGTACTTC.

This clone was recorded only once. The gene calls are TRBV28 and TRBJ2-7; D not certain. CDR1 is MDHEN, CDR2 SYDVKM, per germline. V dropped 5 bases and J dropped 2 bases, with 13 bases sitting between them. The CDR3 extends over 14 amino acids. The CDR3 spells CASSPPGLTYEQYF. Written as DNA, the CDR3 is TGTGCCAGCAGTCCTCCGGGTCTTACCTACGAGCAGTACTTC.

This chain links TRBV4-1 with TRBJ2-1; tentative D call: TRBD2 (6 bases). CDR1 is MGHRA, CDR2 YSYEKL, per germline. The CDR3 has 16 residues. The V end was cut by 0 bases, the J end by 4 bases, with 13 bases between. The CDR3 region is CASSQDRRTTYNEQFF. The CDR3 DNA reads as TGCGCCAGCAGCCAAGATAGGCGGACTACATACAATGAGCAGTTCTTC.

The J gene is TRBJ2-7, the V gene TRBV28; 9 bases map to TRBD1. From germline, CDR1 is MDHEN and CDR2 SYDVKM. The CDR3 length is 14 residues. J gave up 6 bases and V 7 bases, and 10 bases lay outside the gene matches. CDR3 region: CASNLGTGRSEQYF. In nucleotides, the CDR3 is TGTGCCAGCAACCTAGGGACAGGGAGAAGCGAGCAGTACTTC.

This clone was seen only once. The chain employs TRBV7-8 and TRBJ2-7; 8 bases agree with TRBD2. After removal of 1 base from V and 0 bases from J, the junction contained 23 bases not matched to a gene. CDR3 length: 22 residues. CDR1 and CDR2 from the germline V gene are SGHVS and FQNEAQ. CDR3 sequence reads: CASSLEGGGVLAGQRSSYEQYF. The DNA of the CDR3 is TGTGCCAGCAGCTTAGAGGGCGGGGGTGTTCTAGCGGGCCAAAGGAGCTCCTACGAGCAGTACTTC.

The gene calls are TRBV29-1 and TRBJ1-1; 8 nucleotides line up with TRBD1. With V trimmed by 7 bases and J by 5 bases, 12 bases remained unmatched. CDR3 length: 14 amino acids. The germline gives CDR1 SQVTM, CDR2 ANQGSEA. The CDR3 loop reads CSGDLTGGETEAFF. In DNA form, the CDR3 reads TGCAGCGGCGATCTCACAGGGGGAGAGACTGAAGCTTTCTTT.